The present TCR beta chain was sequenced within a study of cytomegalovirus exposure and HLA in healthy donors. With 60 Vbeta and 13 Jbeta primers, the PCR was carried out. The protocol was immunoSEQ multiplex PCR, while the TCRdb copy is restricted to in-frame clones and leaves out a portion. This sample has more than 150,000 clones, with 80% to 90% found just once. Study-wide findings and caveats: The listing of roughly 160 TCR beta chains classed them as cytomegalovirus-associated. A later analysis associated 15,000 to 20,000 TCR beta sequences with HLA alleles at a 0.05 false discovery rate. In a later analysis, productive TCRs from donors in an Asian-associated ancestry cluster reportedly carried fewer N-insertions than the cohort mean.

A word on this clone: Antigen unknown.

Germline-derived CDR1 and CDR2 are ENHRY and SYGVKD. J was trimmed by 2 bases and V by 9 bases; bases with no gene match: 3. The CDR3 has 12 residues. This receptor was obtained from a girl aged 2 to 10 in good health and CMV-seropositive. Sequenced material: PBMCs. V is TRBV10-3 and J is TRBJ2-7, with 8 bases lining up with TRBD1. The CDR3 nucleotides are TGTGCCATTAGGACAGGGACCTACGAGCAGTACTTC. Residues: CAIRTGTYEQYF.